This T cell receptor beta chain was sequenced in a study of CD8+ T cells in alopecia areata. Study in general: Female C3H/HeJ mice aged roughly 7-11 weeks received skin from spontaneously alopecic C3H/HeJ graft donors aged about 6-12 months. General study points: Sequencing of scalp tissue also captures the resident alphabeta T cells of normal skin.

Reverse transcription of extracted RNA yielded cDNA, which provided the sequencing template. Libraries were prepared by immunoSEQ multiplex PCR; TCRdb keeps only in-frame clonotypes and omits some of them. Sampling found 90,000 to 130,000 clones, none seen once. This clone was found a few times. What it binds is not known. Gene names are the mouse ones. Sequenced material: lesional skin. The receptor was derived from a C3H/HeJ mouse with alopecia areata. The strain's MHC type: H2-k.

This chain's CDR3 is CTCSDWAANTGQLYF. The DNA read from the CDR3 is TGCACCTGCAGCGACTGGGCTGCAAACACCGGG. This chain joins TRBV1 and TRBJ2-2, with 7 bases fitting TRBD2. The read ends 4 residues early relative to the CDR3; the germline J gene fills the gap. J lost 0 bases, V lost 6 bases, and 4 bases had no gene match. The CDR3 is 15 amino acids. CDR1 NSQYPW and CDR2 LRSPGD come from the germline V gene (reference sequence).